This TCR beta chain was documented in a study of T cell repertoires in cytomegalovirus infection. Study information: Indications of both CMV infection and matching HLA type were provided by public TCR beta signatures.

Whole-study findings and limits: Within the response measured ex vivo, HLA-C-restricted CMV-specific TCR beta clonotypes were dominant. Carriers of CMV and the relevant HLA type were discriminated by public TCR beta frequency.

On this clonotype: Its antigen is not identified.

MiXCR was run by TCRdb on the reads, yielding one entry per CDR3 protein. The sample has some 320,000 distinct CDR3 sequences; 9.5% are singletons. The CDR3 loop spans 13 amino acids. With 3 bases removed from V and 4 bases from J, the gap between germline ends came to 13 bases. Germline V lookup: CDR1 SQVTM, CDR2 ANQGSEA. The sample taken for sequencing was PBMCs. J is TRBJ2-7 and V is TRBV29-1; weak D call: TRBD2 (6 bases). This clonotype originated in a human donor in good health (CMV status not recorded). Some clones in this sample may be carry-over from other donors' samples. In DNA, the CDR3 is TGCAGCGTTGACGGAGGGGAAGGGTACGAGCAGTACTTC. It encodes CSVDGGEGYEQYF.